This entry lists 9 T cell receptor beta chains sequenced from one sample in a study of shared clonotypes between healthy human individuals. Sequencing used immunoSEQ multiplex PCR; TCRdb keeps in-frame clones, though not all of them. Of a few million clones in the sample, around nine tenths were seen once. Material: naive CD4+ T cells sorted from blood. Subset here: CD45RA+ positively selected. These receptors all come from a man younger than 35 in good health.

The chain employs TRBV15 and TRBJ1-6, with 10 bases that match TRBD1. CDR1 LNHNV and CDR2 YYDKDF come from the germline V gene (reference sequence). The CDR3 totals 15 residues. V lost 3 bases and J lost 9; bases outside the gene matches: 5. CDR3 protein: CATSRMTGGGSPLHF. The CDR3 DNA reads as TGTGCCACCAGCAGGATGACAGGGGGCGGTTCACCCCTCCACTTT.

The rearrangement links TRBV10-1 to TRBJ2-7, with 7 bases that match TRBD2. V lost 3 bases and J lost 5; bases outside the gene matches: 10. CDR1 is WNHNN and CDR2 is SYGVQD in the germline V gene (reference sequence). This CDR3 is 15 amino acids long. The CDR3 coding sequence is TGCGCCAGCAGTGATACCGGGACTATCGTCGACGAGCAGTACTTC. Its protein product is CASSDTGTIVDEQYF.

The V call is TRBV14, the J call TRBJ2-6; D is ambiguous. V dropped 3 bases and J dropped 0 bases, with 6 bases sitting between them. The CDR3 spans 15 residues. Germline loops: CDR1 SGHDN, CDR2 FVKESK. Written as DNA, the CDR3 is TGTGCCAGCAGCCATGTCCGCTCTGGGGCCAACGTCCTGACTTTC. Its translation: CASSHVRSGANVLTF.

CDR3: CASSFTRRDEQYF. CDR3 DNA sequence: TGTGCCAGCAGCTTTACTAGAAGGGACGAGCAGTACTTC. The chain uses TRBV7-2 and TRBJ2-7; possibly TRBD2 for D (5 bases). Trimming left V 3 bases short and J 5 bases short, with 11 bases between. Germline lookup yields CDR1 SGHTA and CDR2 FQGNSA. This CDR3 region has 13 residues. The full variable domain, its missing parts supplied by reference TRBV7-2 and TRBJ2-7, is GAGVSQSPSNKVTEKGKDVELRCDPISGHTALYWYRQSLGQGLEFLIYFQGNSAPDKSGLPSDRFSAERTGGSVSTLTIQRTQQEDSAVYLCASSFTRRDEQYFGPGTRLTVT.

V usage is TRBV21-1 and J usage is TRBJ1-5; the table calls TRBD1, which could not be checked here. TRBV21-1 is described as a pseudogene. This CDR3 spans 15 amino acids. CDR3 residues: CASSHNGQAHGAQHF. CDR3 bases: TGTGCCAGCAGTCATAACGGACAGGCCCACGGGGCCCAGCATTTT.

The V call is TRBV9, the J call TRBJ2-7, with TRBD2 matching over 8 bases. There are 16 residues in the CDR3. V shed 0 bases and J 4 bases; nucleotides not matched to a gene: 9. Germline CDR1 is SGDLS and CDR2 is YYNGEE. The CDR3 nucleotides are TGTGCCAGCAGCGTAGCTCCCAGCGGGAGCGGGTACGAGCAGTACTTC. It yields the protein CASSVAPSGSGYEQYF.

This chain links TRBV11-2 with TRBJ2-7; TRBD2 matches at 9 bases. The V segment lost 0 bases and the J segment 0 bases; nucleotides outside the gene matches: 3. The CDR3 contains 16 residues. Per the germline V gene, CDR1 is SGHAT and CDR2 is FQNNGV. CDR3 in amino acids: CASSLESTSGSYEQYF. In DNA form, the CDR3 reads TGTGCCAGCAGCTTAGAGTCGACTAGCGGCTCCTACGAGCAGTACTTC.

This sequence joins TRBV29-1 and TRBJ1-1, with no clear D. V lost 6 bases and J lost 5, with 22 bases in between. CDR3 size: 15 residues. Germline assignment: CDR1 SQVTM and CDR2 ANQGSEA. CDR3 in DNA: TGCAGCGTCCCCAGTCGGGAAGGACGAACGACTGAAGCTTTCTTT. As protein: CSVPSREGRTTEAFF.

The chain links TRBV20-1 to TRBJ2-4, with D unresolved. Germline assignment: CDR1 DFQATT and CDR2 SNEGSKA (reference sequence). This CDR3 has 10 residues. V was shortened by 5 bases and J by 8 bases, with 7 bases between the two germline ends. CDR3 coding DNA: TGCAGTGCTGTTTGGGACATTCAGTACTTC. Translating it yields CSAVWDIQYF.